The sequence of this T cell receptor beta chain was determined in a study of read filtering for tumor transcriptome and immune sequencing. Whole-study context: Among patients, around 18 were male and some 15 female, aged about 45 to 85 (mean around 66).

Germline V lookup: CDR1 SGHAT, CDR2 FQNNGV. The V end lost 4 bases, the J end lost 11 bases, and 17 bases lay between the germline ends. The CDR3 extends over 14 amino acids. This clonotype was observed at least ten times. The library was built from roughly 400 ng RNA with molecular barcoded adaptors for alpha/delta and beta/gamma chains. TCRdb re-called the reads through MiXCR, storing one row per CDR3 protein. The table has about 62,000 distinct CDR3 sequences, about 19% seen once. The sequenced material came from a population of CD138-negative cells sorted from bone marrow. This TCR came from a donor aged 40 or over with multiple myeloma. This chain links TRBV11-2 with TRBJ1-4; a possible D gene is TRBD1 (6 bases). The CDR3 loop reads CASSSLVQGHKLFF. As DNA, the CDR3 is TGTGCCAGCAGCTCCTTGGTGCAGGGGCACAAACTGTTTTTT.